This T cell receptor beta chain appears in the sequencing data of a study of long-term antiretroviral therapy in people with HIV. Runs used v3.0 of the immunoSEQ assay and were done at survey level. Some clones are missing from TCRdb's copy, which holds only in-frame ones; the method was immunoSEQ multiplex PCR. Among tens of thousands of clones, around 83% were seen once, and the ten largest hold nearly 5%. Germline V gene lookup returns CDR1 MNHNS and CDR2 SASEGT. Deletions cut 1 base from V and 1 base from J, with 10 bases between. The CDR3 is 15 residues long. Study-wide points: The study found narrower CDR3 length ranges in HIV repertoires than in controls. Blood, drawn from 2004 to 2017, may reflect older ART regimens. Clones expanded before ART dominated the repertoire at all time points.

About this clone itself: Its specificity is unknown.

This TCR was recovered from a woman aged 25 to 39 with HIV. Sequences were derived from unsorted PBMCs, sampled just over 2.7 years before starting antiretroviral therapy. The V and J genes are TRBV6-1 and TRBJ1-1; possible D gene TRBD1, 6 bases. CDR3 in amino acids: CASSEGTEKNTEAFF. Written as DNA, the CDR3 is TGTGCCAGCAGTGAAGGGACAGAAAAGAACACTGAAGCTTTCTTT.